A single sample gave rise to the 18 T cell receptor beta chains below, sequenced in a study of CD8 T cells in Susac syndrome. Random hexamers served to reverse transcribe roughly 0.45 to 1 ug RNA. TCRdb reanalysed the immunoSEQ multiplex PCR reads using MiXCR and keeps one entry per CDR3 protein. The sample has 180,000 or so distinct CDR3 sequences, about 93% seen once; the top ten hold 0.09% to 0.1%. The sample consisted of CD4+ T cells from PBMCs. The receptor source for this set is a human donor with Susac syndrome.

The chain combines TRBV6-5 with TRBJ1-6; D is unresolved. V was clipped by 6 bases and J by 4 bases, with 10 bases between them. The V gene's germline CDR1 is MNHEY and CDR2 SVGAGI. The CDR3 has 14 amino acids. The CDR3 sequence: CASRRSSYNSPLHF. CDR3 in DNA: TGTGCCAGCAGACGGTCCAGTTATAATTCACCCCTCCACTTT.

The chain couples TRBV30 to TRBJ2-7, with D perhaps matching TRBD2 (5 bases). Germline V gene lookup returns CDR1 GTSNPN and CDR2 SVGIG (reference sequence). The CDR3 consists of 12 residues. The germline V and J ends were trimmed by 2 bases and 6 bases, with 11 bases remaining between them. The CDR3 loop reads CAWSRDFSEQYF. CDR3 coding DNA: TGTGCCTGGAGTCGGGATTTCAGCGAGCAGTACTTC.

This clonotype was picked up one time. The gene calls are TRBV5-1 and TRBJ2-5; D ambiguous. The CDR3 is made up of 15 amino acids. Germline V gene data show CDR1 as SGHRS and CDR2 as YFSETQ. The germline V and J ends were trimmed by 0 bases and 5 bases, with 14 bases remaining between them. The CDR3 region has the DNA TGCGCCAGCAGCTTGGCCGGATCTTGGCGGGAGACCCAGTACTTC. Its translation: CASSLAGSWRETQYF.

The V gene is TRBV5-1, the J gene TRBJ1-1, with no clear D. The V gene's germline CDR1 is SGHRS and CDR2 YFSETQ. The CDR3 is made up of 14 amino acids. Trimming shortened V by 6 bases and J by 0 bases, and 12 bases separated the two germline ends. CDR3 sequence: CASTIGDMNTEAFF. The CDR3, as DNA: TGCGCCAGCACCATTGGGGATATGAACACTGAAGCTTTCTTT.

This clonotype was seen a single time. The gene calls are TRBV4-1 and TRBJ1-1; possible D gene TRBD1, 6 bases. V lost 2 bases to trimming and J lost 1 base, with 17 bases between them. This CDR3 spans 17 amino acids. Germline CDR1 is MGHRA and CDR2 is YSYEKL. The CDR3 bases are TGCGCCAGCAGCCAACTTCCTTGGGCAGGGGCGAACACTGAAGCTTTCTTT. It yields the protein CASSQLPWAGANTEAFF.

The chain is built from TRBV6-2 or TRBV6-3 and TRBJ2-4; TRBD1 matches at 8 bases. This CDR3 contains 18 residues. Germline lookup yields CDR1 MNHEY and CDR2 SVGEGT. With V trimmed by 0 bases and J by 4 bases, 11 bases remained unmatched. The CDR3 DNA sequence: TGTGCCAGCAGTTACTCGATGGACAGGGTCTCGCCGAAAAACATTCAGTACTTC. Protein: CASSYSMDRVSPKNIQYF.

CDR3 bases: TGTGCCAGCAGCCAATGGGCCTCCACGAACTATGGCTACACCTTC. Its translation: CASSQWASTNYGYTF. The chain combines TRBV14 with TRBJ1-2; D not certain. This CDR3 contains 15 residues. Trimming left V 2 bases short and J 2 bases short, with 12 bases between. The V gene's germline CDR1 is SGHDN and CDR2 FVKESK. Complete variable domain (other parts from reference TRBV14 and TRBJ1-2): EAGVTQFPSHSVIEKGQTVTLRCDPISGHDNLYWYRRVMGKEIKFLLHFVKESKQDESGMPNNRFLAERTGGTYSTLKVQPAELEDSGVYFCASSQWASTNYGYTFGSGTRLTVV.

Points on this clonotype: At one of its ends the junction is not consistent with the germline gene, which may arise from a read error. V usage is TRBV3-1 and J usage is TRBJ2-5; D possibly corresponds to TRBD2 (6 bases). In germline, CDR1 is LGHDT, CDR2 YNNKEL (reference sequence). The CDR3 is 14 residues long. This CDR3 is CATSGLGGVATQYF. In DNA, the CDR3 is TGTGCCACCAGCGGACTGGGGGGAGTTGCGACCCAGTACTTC.

The rearrangement links TRBV5-1 to TRBJ2-3; TRBD1 matches 8 bases. Per the germline V gene, CDR1 is SGHRS and CDR2 is YFSETQ. V lost 4 bases, J lost 1 base, and 5 bases stayed unmatched. This CDR3 has 15 amino acids. The CDR3 sequence is CASSLDRGGTDTQYF. The CDR3 region has the DNA TGCGCCAGCAGCCTAGACAGGGGCGGCACAGATACGCAGTATTTT.

The V call is TRBV5-1, the J call TRBJ2-7, with 13 bases identical to TRBD2. The V segment lost 0 bases and the J segment 4 bases; nucleotides outside the gene matches: 4. This CDR3 has 16 residues. The germline CDR1 and CDR2 sequences are SGHRS and YFSETQ. CDR3 DNA: TGCGCCAGCAGCTTGGTTAGGACTAGCGGGAGTTACGAGCAGTACTTC. Its translation is CASSLVRTSGSYEQYF.

J is TRBJ2-2 and V is TRBV18; no reliable D call. The V end lost 5 bases, the J end lost 2 bases, and 15 bases lay between the germline ends. Germline values: CDR1 KGHSH, CDR2 LQKENI. The CDR3 sequence is 16 residues long. CDR3 sequence reads: CASSTAFVGNTGELFF. The CDR3 DNA is TGTGCCAGCTCAACGGCGTTCGTCGGAAACACCGGGGAGCTGTTTTTT.

CDR3 amino acids: CASSHPDTRSYEQYF. Here the CDR3 DNA reads TGTGCCAGCAGCCACCCGGACACGAGGTCCTACGAGCAGTACTTC. The rearrangement joins TRBV4-2 to TRBJ2-7, with a tentative D call TRBD1 (5 bases). Germline V CDR1 and CDR2: LGHNA, YNFKEQ. V was pared by 3 bases and J by 1 base, with 13 bases between. The CDR3 spans 15 residues.

The chain links TRBV30 to TRBJ1-6; 8 bases line up with TRBD1. The V gene end was trimmed by 3 bases and the J gene end by 9 bases; junction bases not matched to a gene: 1. The germline gives CDR1 GTSNPN, CDR2 SVGIG (reference sequence). This CDR3 comprises 12 residues. CDR3 amino acids: CAWRDRVSPLHF. The DNA of the CDR3 is TGTGCCTGGAGGGACAGGGTTTCACCCCTCCACTTT.

CDR3 bases: TGTGCCACCAGTGATTTGACTAGCGGGGACACAGATACGCAGTATTTT. Translated: CATSDLTSGDTDTQYF. The V and J genes are TRBV24-1 and TRBJ2-3; TRBD2 agrees at 10 bases. The CDR3 contains 16 residues. Germline CDR1 KGHDR, CDR2 SFDVKD. With 0 bases clipped from V and 2 bases from J, the junction kept 1 base outside the gene matches.

The rearrangement links TRBV2 to TRBJ1-4; D might be TRBD1 (6 bases). Per germline, CDR1 SNHLY and CDR2 FYNNEI. V was shortened by 6 bases and J by 8 bases, with 16 bases between the two germline ends. CDR3 size: 14 residues. The CDR3 is CASRVDSGDEKLFF. The CDR3 coding sequence is TGTGCCAGCAGGGTGGACAGTGGGGACGAAAAACTGTTTTTT.

This chain connects TRBV6-2 or TRBV6-3 to TRBJ1-1; possibly TRBD1 for D (6 bases). The CDR3 is 13 amino acids. Per germline, CDR1 MNHEY and CDR2 SVGEGT. Deletions cut 7 bases from V and 8 bases from J, with 17 bases between. This CDR3 reads CASNEQGRREAFF. The CDR3 nucleotides are TGTGCCAGCAATGAACAGGGTAGGCGCGAAGCTTTCTTT.

The chain employs TRBV11-2 and TRBJ2-1; 11 positions match TRBD1. The CDR3 runs 19 residues. V shed 2 bases, J shed 0 bases, and the junction held 9 bases outside the gene matches. Per the germline V gene, CDR1 is SGHAT and CDR2 is FQNNGV. The CDR3 region is CASSLWRTGGSSSYNEQFF. CDR3 in DNA: TGTGCCAGCAGCTTATGGCGGACAGGGGGCTCCAGCTCCTACAATGAGCAGTTCTTC.

The chain has TRBV9 and TRBJ1-6; no firm D call. The CDR3 runs 13 residues. Germline V lookup: CDR1 SGDLS, CDR2 YYNGEE. Trimming cost V 3 bases and J 10 bases, with 11 bases left between them. The CDR3 loop is CASSAKGLSPLHF. In DNA, the CDR3 is TGTGCCAGCAGCGCAAAGGGCCTATCACCCCTCCACTTT.